This T cell receptor (beta chain) originates from a study of identical twins. Study findings and constraints: There was an excess of low generation probability in the out-of-frame alpha sequences that twins shared.

All donors were healthy, and all were Caucasian. TCRdb fed the 5' RACE reads into MiXCR, producing one record per CDR3 protein. The sample gives fewer than 650,000 distinct CDR3 sequences, under 8.5% of which show up once; around 1.6% is in the top ten. Of note for this clonotype: Its antigen is not identified.

Per the germline V gene, CDR1 is SGHRS and CDR2 is YFSETQ. This CDR3 region has 16 residues. With 0 bases removed from V and 5 bases from J, the gap between germline ends came to 16 bases. These same data were also listed under a study on yellow fever vaccine responses in identical twins.

The sequenced sample consisted of PBMCs. This sequence originates from a young woman in good health. The rearrangement joins TRBV5-1 to TRBJ2-3; no firm D call. The CDR3 coding sequence is TGCGCCAGCAGCTTGGTTTCCAGGAGTGGGGAAGATACGCAGTATTTT. It translates to CASSLVSRSGEDTQYF.